This T cell receptor beta chain was profiled in a study of radiotherapy plus CTLA-4 blockade in lung cancer. The overall study: Around 18% of patients responded objectively, and roughly 30% achieved disease control. Study-level points and caveats: Among reported predictors of response, early blood T cell clone dynamics with interferon-beta performed best. Peripheral blood showed expansion of tumor-derived TCR clones after radiotherapy and ipilimumab.

Note on this clone: The antigen remains unidentified.

Unmatched junction bases numbered 4, after V lost 6 bases and J lost 7 bases. The CDR3 is made up of 14 amino acids. In germline, CDR1 is MDHEN, CDR2 SYDVKM. Ipilimumab-mediated CTLA-4 blockade plus focal radiation was given to patients having chemo-refractory metastatic non-small-cell lung cancer. Sequenced by immunoSEQ multiplex PCR; TCRdb stores in-frame clones only, minus some. The sample lists 55,000 to 85,000 clones, roughly three quarters seen once, with about 16% in the top ten. The gene calls are TRBV28 and TRBJ1-4, with 11 bases lining up with TRBD1. The sample in question was peripheral blood, obtained from a patient treated with radiotherapy plus ipilimumab. The origin of this receptor is a human donor with non-small cell lung cancer whose response to radiotherapy plus ipilimumab could not be evaluated. Some clones in this sample may be carry-over from other donors' samples. As DNA, the CDR3 is TGTGCCAGCAGCCTGGACAGGGGGCGTGAAAAACTGTTTTTT. It encodes CASSLDRGREKLFF.